These 15 T cell receptor beta chains were all obtained from the same sample, sequenced in a study of OX40 agonist ivuxolimab in advanced cancers. TCRdb keeps only in-frame clones here, not all; method: immunoSEQ multiplex PCR. The repertoire holds some 37,000 clones, with 65% to 85% as singletons. The sample here was CD4+ or CD8+ T cells sorted from blood, taken in a trial of the OX40 agonist ivuxolimab. These receptors came from an adult with an advanced solid tumor such as melanoma, head and neck, liver or kidney cancer.

The V gene is TRBV5-1, the J gene TRBJ1-2, with 9 bases lining up with TRBD1. Germline V gene lookup returns CDR1 SGHRS and CDR2 YFSETQ. This CDR3 contains 15 residues. V shed 1 base, J shed 7 bases, and the junction held 8 bases outside the gene matches. Written as DNA, the CDR3 is TGCGCCAGCAGCTTGAATGAACAGGGGGCGGGTGGCTACACCTTC. Encoded protein: CASSLNEQGAGGYTF.

The gene calls are TRBV10-3 and TRBJ1-6; D remains ambiguous. The CDR3 covers 17 residues. Germline V CDR1 and CDR2: ENHRY, SYGVKD. With 3 bases removed from V and 0 bases from J, the gap between germline ends came to 12 bases. The CDR3 spells CAISETGLSSYNSPLHF. The CDR3 nucleotides are TGTGCCATCAGTGAAACGGGCCTGAGCTCCTATAATTCACCCCTCCACTTT.

The chain has TRBV5-1 and TRBJ1-1, with unresolved D. The CDR3 sequence is 17 residues long. Germline values: CDR1 SGHRS, CDR2 YFSETQ. The germline V and J ends were trimmed by 1 base and 1 base, with 17 bases remaining between them. The CDR3 DNA follows: TGCGCCAGCAGCTTGAATGGGTTGGCACAGCCGAACACTGAAGCTTTCTTT. This gives the protein CASSLNGLAQPNTEAFF.

This chain links TRBV7-9 with TRBJ2-3; D uncertain. This CDR3 region has 13 residues. The germline gives CDR1 SEHNR, CDR2 FQNEAQ (reference sequence). Trimming removed 1 base from V and 5 bases from J, with 7 bases in between. CDR3 nucleotides: TGTGCCAGCAGCTTAGACCAAGAAGATACGCAGTATTTT. This gives the protein CASSLDQEDTQYF.

The rearrangement joins TRBV6-6 to TRBJ1-1; the match to TRBD1 covers 7 bases. The germline CDR1 and CDR2 sequences are MNHNY and SVGAGI (reference sequence). The CDR3 runs to 13 residues. V dropped 6 bases and J dropped 5; count of bases not matched to a gene: 6. The CDR3 DNA follows: TGTGCCAGCAGCCGAACAGGGGTTACTGAAGCTTTCTTT. It yields the protein CASSRTGVTEAFF.

The rearrangement joins TRBV5-1 to TRBJ1-3; D gene unclear. Trimming took off 1 base at V and 1 base at J, with 6 bases between the two ends. From germline, CDR1 is SGHRS and CDR2 YFSETQ. The CDR3 sequence is 14 residues long. CDR3 coding DNA: TGCGCCAGCAGCTTGTCCGCTTCTGGAAACACCATATATTTT. This translates into CASSLSASGNTIYF. Using reference TRBV5-1 and TRBJ1-3 for the parts outside the CDR3, the full variable domain is KAGVTQTPRYLIKTRGQQVTLSCSPISGHRSVSWYQQTPGQGLQFLFEYFSETQRNKGNFPGRFSGRQFSNSRSEMNVSTLELGDSALYLCASSLSASGNTIYFGEGSWLTVV.

The chain carries TRBV28 and TRBJ2-2, with TRBD1 identical over 12 bases. Germline-derived CDR1 and CDR2 are MDHEN and SYDVKM. V gave up 11 bases and J gave up 6 bases; unmatched junction bases: 10. The CDR3 extends over 15 amino acids. CDR3 coding DNA: TGTGCCGGTCAACCGGGACAGGGGGCTTCCGGGGAGCTGTTTTTT. Residues: CAGQPGQGASGELFF.

V gene TRBV5-1 combines with J gene TRBJ1-4; D gene uncertain. CDR1 and CDR2 from the germline V gene are SGHRS and YFSETQ. CDR3 size: 15 residues. Trimming took 6 bases from V and 0 from J, leaving 12 bases between them. The CDR3 DNA follows: TGCGCCAGCACCCCGACGACGGCAACTAATGAAAAACTGTTTTTT. Translation: CASTPTTATNEKLFF.

The CDR3 protein is CASSLAASVGEKLFF. CDR3 DNA: TGTGCCAGCAGCTTAGCAGCTTCGGTTGGTGAAAAACTGTTTTTT. V usage is TRBV7-9 and J usage is TRBJ1-4; no clear D. The germline CDR1 and CDR2 sequences are SEHNR and FQNEAQ (reference sequence). The CDR3 contains 15 residues. Between the trimmed V and J ends, which lost 0 bases and 7 bases, there was a span of 12 bases.

The V gene is TRBV7-9, the J gene TRBJ2-5, with D tentatively TRBD1 (6 bases). Matching the DNA end better, TRBJ2-7 makes the J call doubtful. The germline V gene encodes CDR1 SEHNR and CDR2 FQNEAQ (reference sequence). The CDR3 totals 15 residues. The CDR3 DNA is TGTGCCAGCAGCTATACGGACAGAATGTCCTACGAGCAGTACTTC. This translates into CASSYTDRMSYEQYF.

CDR3 residues: CASSLPPGQGTYEQYF. The CDR3 DNA reads as TGCGCCAGCAGCCTACCTCCAGGACAGGGAACCTACGAGCAGTACTTC. The chain employs TRBV4-1 and TRBJ2-7, with 8 bases aligning to TRBD1. Germline V lookup: CDR1 MGHRA, CDR2 YSYEKL. The J segment lost 2 bases and the V segment lost 4 bases, leaving 10 bases of the junction unmatched. The CDR3 loop spans 16 amino acids.

This chain connects TRBV6-1 to TRBJ2-7; 7 bases map to TRBD1. This CDR3 has 13 residues. After removal of 6 bases from V and 2 bases from J, the junction contained 4 bases not matched to a gene. Germline V gives CDR1 MNHNS, CDR2 SASEGT. The DNA for the CDR3 is TGTGCCAGCAGCTTCGACAGGGCCTACGAGCAGTACTTC. Its protein is CASSFDRAYEQYF.

The chain carries TRBV7-8 and TRBJ2-2; TRBD1 agrees at 8 bases. This CDR3 region has 15 residues. V dropped 5 bases and J dropped 5; count of bases not matched to a gene: 7. The germline V gene encodes CDR1 SGHVS and CDR2 FQNEAQ. This CDR3 is CASSPRTGLTGELFF. The DNA for the CDR3 is TGTGCCAGCAGCCCAAGGACAGGGTTGACCGGGGAGCTGTTTTTT. Drawing the rest from reference TRBV7-8 and TRBJ2-2, the complete variable domain is GAGVSQSPRYKVAKRGQDVALRCDPISGHVSLFWYQQALGQGPEFLTYFQNEAQLDKSGLPSDRFFAERPEGSVSTLKIQRTQQEDSAVYLCASSPRTGLTGELFFGEGSRLTVL.

The chain links TRBV4-1 to TRBJ2-7; no clear D. CDR1 is MGHRA and CDR2 is YSYEKL in the germline V gene. With 0 bases removed from V and 1 base from J, the gap between germline ends came to 13 bases. The CDR3 has 16 amino acids. The CDR3 spells CASSQETWTESYEQYF. The CDR3 DNA is TGCGCCAGCAGCCAAGAAACCTGGACGGAATCCTACGAGCAGTACTTC.

The chain joins TRBV7-8 to TRBJ1-6, with D uncertain. Per germline, CDR1 SGHVS and CDR2 FQNEAQ. The CDR3 runs 13 residues. V shed 0 bases and J shed 9 bases, with 6 bases lying between them. CDR3 coding DNA: TGTGCCAGCAGCTTAGCGCTCTTTTCACCCCTCCACTTT. This encodes CASSLALFSPLHF.